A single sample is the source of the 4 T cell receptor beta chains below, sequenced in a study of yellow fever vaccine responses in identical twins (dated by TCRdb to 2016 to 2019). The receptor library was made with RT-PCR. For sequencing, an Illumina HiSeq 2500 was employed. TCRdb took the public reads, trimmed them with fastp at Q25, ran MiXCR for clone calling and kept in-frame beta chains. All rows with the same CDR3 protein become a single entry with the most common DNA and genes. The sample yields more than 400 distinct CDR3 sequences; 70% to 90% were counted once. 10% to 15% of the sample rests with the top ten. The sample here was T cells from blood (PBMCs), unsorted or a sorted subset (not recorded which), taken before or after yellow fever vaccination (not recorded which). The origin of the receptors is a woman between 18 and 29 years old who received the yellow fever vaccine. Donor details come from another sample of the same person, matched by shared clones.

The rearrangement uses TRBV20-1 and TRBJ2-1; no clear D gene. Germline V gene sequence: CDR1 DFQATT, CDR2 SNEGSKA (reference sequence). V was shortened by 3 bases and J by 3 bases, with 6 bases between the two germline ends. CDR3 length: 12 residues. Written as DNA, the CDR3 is TGCAGTGCTAGCCGAAACTACAATGAGCAGTTCTTC. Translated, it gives CSASRNYNEQFF.

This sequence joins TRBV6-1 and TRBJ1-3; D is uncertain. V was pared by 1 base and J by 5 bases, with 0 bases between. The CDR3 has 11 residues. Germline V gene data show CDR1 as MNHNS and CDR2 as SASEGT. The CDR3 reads CASSEGNTIYF. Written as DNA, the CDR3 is TGTGCCAGCAGTGAAGGAAACACCATATATTTT.

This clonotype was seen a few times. The CDR3 loop reads CASSFTGTGKTAFF. The DNA of the CDR3 is TGTGCCAGCAGTTTTACCGGGACAGGGAAAACGGCTTTCTTT. The chain couples TRBV27 to TRBJ1-1; TRBD1 matches 9 bases. Trimming cost V 3 bases and J 11 bases; bases outside gene matches: 10. The CDR3 runs 14 residues. Per the germline V gene, CDR1 is MNHEY and CDR2 is SMNVEV (reference sequence).

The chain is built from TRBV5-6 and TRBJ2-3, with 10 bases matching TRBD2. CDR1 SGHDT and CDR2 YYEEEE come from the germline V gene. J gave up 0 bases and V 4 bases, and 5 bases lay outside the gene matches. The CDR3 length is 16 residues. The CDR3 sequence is CASSLTSGASTDTQYF. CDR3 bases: TGTGCCAGCAGCCTCACTAGCGGGGCTAGCACAGATACGCAGTATTTT.